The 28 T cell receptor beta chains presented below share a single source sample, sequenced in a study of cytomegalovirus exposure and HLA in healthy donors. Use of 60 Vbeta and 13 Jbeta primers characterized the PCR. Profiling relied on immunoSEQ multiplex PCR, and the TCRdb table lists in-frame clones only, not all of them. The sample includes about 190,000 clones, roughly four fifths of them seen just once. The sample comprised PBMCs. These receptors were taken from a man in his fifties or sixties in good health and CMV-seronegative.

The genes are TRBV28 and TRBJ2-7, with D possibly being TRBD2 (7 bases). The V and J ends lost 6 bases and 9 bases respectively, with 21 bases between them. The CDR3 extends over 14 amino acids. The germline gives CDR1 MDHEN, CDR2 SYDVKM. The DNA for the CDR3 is TGTGCCAGCAGGCTAACAGGGACTACCTTTGGGCAGTACTTC. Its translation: CASRLTGTTFGQYF.

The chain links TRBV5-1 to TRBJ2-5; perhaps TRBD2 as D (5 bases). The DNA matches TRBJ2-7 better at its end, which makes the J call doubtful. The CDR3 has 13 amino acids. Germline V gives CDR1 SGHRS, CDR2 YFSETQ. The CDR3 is CASSLDRGNEQYF. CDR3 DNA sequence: TGCGCCAGCAGCTTGGATCGGGGAAACGAGCAGTACTTC.

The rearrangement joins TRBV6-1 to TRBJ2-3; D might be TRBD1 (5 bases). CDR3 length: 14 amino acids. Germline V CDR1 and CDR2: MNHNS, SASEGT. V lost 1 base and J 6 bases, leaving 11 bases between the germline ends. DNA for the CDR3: TGTGCCAGCAGTGAAGGGGCCCGACAGGATACGCAGTATTTT. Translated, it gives CASSEGARQDTQYF.

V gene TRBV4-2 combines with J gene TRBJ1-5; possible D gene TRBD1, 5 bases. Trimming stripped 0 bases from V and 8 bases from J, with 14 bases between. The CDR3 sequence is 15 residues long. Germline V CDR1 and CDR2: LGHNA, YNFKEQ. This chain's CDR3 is CASSQDRQGLKPQHF. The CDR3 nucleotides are TGTGCCAGCAGCCAAGATCGCCAGGGCCTGAAGCCCCAGCATTTT.

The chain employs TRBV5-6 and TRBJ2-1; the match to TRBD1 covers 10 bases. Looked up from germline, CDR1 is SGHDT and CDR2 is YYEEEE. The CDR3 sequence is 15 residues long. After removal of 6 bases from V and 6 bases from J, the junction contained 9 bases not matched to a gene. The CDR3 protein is CASTETGGPLNEQFF. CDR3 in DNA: TGTGCCAGCACTGAGACAGGGGGCCCACTCAATGAGCAGTTCTTC.

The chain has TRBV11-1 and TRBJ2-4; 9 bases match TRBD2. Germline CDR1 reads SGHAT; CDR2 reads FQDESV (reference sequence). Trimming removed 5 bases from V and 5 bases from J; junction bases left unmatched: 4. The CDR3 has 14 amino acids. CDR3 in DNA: TGTGCCAGCAGCCGAGCGGGGGGCCAAAACATTCAGTACTTC. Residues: CASSRAGGQNIQYF.

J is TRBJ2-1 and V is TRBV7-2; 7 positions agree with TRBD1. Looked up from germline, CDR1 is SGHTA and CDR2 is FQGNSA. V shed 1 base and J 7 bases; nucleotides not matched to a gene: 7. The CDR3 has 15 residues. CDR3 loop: CASSLERGHWNEQFF. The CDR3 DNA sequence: TGTGCCAGCAGCTTAGAGAGGGGGCATTGGAATGAGCAGTTCTTC.

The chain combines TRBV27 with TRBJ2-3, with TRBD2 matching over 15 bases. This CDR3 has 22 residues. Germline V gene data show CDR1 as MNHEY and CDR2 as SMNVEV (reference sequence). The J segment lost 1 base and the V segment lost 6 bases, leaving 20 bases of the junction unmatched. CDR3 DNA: TGTGCCAGCAGCCGACAATTCCCGGGACTAGCGGGGGGTGCTCGGGGCACAGATACGCAGTATTTT. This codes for CASSRQFPGLAGGARGTDTQYF.

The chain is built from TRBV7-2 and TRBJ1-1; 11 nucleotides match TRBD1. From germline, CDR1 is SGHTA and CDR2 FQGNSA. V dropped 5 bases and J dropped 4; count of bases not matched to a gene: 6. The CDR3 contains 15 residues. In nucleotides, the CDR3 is TGTGCCAGCAGCCCCTGGACAGGGGGCGTCACTGAAGCTTTCTTT. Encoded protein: CASSPWTGGVTEAFF.

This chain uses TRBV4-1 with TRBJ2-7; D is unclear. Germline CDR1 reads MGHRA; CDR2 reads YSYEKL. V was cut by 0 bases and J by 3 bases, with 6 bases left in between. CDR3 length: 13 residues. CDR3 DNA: TGCGCCAGCAGCCAAGAGTCGGGCTACGAGCAGTACTTC. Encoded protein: CASSQESGYEQYF.

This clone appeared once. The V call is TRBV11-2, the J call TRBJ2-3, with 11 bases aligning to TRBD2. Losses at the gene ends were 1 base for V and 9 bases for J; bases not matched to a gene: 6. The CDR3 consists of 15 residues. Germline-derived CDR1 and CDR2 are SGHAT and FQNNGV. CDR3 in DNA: TGTGCCAGCAGCTTAGGCGCTAGCGGGGGGAGGACGCAGTATTTT. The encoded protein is CASSLGASGGRTQYF.

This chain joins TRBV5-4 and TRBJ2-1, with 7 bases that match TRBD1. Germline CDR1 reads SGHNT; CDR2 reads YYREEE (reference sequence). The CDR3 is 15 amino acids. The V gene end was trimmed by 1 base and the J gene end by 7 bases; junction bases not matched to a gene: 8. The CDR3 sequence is CASSLKGTEWNEQFF. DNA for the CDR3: TGTGCCAGCAGCTTGAAGGGGACAGAGTGGAATGAGCAGTTCTTC.

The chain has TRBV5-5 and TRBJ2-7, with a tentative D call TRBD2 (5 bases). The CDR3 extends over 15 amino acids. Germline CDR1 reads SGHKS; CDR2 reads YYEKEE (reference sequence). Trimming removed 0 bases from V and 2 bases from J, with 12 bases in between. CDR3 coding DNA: TGTGCCAGCAGCTTGGAAATAAGCGGCACCTACGAGCAGTACTTC. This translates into CASSLEISGTYEQYF.

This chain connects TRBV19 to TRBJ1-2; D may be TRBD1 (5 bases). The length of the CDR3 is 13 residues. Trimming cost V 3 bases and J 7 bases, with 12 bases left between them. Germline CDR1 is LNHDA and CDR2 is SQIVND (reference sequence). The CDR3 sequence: CASSISRDSGYTF. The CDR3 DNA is TGTGCCAGTAGTATCTCCAGGGACTCTGGCTACACCTTC.

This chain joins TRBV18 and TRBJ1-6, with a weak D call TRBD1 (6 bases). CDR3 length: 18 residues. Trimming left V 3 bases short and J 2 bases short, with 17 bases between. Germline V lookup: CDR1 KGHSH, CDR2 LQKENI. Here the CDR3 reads CASSPQNRVAAYNSPLHF. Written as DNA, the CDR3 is TGTGCCAGCTCACCCCAAAACAGGGTTGCGGCCTATAATTCACCCCTCCACTTT.

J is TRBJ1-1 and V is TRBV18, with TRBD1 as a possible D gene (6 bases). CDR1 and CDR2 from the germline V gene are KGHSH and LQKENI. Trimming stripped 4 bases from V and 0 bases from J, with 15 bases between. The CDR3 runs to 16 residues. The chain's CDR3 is CASSQGQGSMNTEAFF. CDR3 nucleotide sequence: TGTGCCAGCTCACAGGGGCAGGGGAGTATGAACACTGAAGCTTTCTTT.

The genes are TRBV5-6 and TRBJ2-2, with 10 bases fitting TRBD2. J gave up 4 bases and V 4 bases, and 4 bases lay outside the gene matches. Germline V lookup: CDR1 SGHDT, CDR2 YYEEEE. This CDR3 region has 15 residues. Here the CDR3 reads CASSPIAGGTGELFF. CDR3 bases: TGTGCCAGCAGCCCCATAGCGGGGGGCACCGGGGAGCTGTTTTTT.

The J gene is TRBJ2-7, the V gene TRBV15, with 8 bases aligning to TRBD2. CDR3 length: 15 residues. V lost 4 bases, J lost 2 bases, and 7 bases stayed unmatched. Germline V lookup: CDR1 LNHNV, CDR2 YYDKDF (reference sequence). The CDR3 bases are TGTGCCACCAGCAACCCCGGGCGGGGGGCCTACGAGCAGTACTTC. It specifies CATSNPGRGAYEQYF.

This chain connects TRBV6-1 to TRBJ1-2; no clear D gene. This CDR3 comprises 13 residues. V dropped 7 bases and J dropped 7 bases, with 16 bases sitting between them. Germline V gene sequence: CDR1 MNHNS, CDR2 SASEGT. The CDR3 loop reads CASTILFIGGYTF. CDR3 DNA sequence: TGTGCCAGCACTATATTATTTATCGGTGGCTACACCTTC.

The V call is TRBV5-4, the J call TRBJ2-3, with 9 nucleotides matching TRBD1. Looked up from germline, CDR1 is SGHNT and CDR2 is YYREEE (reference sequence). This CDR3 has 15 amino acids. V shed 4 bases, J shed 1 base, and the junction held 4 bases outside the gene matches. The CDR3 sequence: CASSTGQGGTDTQYF. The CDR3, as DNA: TGTGCCAGCAGCACGGGACAGGGCGGCACAGATACGCAGTATTTT.

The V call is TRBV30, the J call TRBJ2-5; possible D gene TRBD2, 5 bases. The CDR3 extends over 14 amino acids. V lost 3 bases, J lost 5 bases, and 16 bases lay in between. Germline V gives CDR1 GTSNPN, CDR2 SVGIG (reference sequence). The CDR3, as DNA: TGTGCCTGGAGCTCGACGGGGTTCGGGGAGACCCAGTACTTC. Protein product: CAWSSTGFGETQYF.

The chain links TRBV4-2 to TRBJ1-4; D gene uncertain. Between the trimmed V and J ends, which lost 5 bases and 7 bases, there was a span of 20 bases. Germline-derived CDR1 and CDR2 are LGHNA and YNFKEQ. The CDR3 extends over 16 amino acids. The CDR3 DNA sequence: TGTGCCAGCAGCGTTCTGGGGTCTCCCGGAGGTGAAAAACTGTTTTTT. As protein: CASSVLGSPGGEKLFF.

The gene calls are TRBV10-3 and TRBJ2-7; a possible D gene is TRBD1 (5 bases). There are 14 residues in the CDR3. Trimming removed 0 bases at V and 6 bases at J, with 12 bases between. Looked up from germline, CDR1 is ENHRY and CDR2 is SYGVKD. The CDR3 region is CAISESQRGSEQYF. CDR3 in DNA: TGTGCCATCAGTGAGTCCCAAAGGGGTAGCGAGCAGTACTTC.

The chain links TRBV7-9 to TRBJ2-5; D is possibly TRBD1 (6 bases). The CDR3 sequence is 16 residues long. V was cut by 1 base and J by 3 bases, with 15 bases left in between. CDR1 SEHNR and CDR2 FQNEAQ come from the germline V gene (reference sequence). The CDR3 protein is CASSLGQGIGEETQYF. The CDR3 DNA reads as TGTGCCAGCAGCTTAGGTCAGGGGATCGGGGAAGAGACCCAGTACTTC.

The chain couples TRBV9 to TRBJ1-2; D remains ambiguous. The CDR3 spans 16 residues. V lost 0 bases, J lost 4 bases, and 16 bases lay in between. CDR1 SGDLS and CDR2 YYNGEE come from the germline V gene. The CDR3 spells CASSVAPEGRSYGYTF. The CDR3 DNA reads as TGTGCCAGCAGCGTAGCTCCGGAGGGCCGCTCCTATGGCTACACCTTC.

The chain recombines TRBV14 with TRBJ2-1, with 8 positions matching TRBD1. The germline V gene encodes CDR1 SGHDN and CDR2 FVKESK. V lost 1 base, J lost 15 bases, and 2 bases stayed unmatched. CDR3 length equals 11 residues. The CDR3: CASSQVTGVFF. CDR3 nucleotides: TGTGCCAGCAGCCAAGTGACAGGGGTGTTCTTC. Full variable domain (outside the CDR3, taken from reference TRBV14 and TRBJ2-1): EAGVTQFPSHSVIEKGQTVTLRCDPISGHDNLYWYRRVMGKEIKFLLHFVKESKQDESGMPNNRFLAERTGGTYSTLKVQPAELEDSGVYFCASSQVTGVFFGPGTRLTVL.

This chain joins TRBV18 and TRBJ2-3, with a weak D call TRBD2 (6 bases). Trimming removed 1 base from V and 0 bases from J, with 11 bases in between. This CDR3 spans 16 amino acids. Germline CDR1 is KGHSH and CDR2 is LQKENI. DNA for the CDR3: TGTGCCAGCTCACCACGTTTCGGGGGAAGCACAGATACGCAGTATTTT. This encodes CASSPRFGGSTDTQYF.

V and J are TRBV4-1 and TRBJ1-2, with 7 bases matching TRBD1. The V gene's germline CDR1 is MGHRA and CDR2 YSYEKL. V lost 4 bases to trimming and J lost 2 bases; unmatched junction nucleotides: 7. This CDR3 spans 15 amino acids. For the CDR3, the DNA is TGCGCCAGCAGCCGCCAACAGGGGTCCAACTATGGCTACACCTTC. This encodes CASSRQQGSNYGYTF.